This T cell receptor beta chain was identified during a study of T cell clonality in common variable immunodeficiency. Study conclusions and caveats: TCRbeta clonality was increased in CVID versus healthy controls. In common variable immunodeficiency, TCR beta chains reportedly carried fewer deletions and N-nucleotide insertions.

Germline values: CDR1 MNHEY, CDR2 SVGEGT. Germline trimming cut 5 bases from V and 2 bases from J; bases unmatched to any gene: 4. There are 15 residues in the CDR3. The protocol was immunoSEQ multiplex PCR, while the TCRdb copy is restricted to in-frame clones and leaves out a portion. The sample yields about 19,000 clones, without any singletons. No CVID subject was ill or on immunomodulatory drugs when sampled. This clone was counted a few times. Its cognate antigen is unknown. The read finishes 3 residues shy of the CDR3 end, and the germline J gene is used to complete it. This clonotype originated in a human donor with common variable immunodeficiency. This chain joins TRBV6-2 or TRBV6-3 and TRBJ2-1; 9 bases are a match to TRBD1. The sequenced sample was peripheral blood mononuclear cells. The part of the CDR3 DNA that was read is TGTGCCAGCAGTAGACAGGGGGTAACCTACAATGAG. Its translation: CASSRQGVTYNE. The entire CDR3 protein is CASSRQGVTYNEQFF.